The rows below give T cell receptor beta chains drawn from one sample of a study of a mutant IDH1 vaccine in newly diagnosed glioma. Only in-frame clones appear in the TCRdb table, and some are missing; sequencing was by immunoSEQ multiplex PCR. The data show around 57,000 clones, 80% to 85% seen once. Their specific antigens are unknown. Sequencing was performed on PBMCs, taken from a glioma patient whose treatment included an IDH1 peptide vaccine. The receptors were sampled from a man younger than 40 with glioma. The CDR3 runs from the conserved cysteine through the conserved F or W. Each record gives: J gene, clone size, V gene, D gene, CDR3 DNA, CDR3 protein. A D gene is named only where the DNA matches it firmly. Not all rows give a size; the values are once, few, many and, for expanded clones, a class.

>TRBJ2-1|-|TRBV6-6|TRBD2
TGTGCCAGCAGTTCCCGGGACTACGACAATGAGCAGTTCTTC
CASSSRDYDNEQFF
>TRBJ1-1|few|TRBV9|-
TGTGCCAGCAGCCCCGCCGGGACAAGGAACACTGAAGCTTTCTTT
CASSPAGTRNTEAFF
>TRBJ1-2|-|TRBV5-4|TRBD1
TGTGCCAGCAGCAGCGGGACAGCCCCTTATGGCTACACCTTC
CASSSGTAPYGYTF
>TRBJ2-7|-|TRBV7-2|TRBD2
TGTGCCAGCAGCTCCCGACTCCCTAGCGGGGGGCTCCCCATCTACGAGCAGTACTTC
CASSSRLPSGGLPIYEQYF
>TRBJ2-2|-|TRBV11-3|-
TGTGCCAGCAGCTTACCGGGAGTGTCCGGGGAGCTGTTTTTT
CASSLPGVSGELFF
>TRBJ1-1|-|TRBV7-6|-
TGTGCCAGCAGCTTATATGGCACGAACACTGAAGCTTTCTTT
CASSLYGTNTEAFF
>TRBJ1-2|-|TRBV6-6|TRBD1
TGTGCCAGCAGCCCCGCAGGGGGGAGTAGCTATGGCTACACCTTC
CASSPAGGSSYGYTF
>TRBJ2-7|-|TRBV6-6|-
TGTGCCAGCAGTCCCCCGAATACTCGGGAGCAGTACTTC
CASSPPNTREQYF
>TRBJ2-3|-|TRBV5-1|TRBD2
TGCGCCAGCAGCTTCACGGGGGGGCCAGATACGCAGTATTTT
CASSFTGGPDTQYF
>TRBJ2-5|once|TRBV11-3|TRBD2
TGTGCCAGCAGCAATAGCGGGGAGGGGGAGACCCAGTACTTC
CASSNSGEGETQYF
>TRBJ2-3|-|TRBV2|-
TGTGCCAGCGGGGGCGCGGCCATCTCTTTCACAGATACGCAGTATTTT
CASGGAAISFTDTQYF
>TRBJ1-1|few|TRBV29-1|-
TGCAGCGTTGAATCCACAGCTGAAGCTTTCTTT
CSVESTAEAFF
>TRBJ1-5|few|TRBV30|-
TGTGCCTGGAGTGTAAACAGCTTAGGTCAGCCCCAGCATTTT
CAWSVNSLGQPQHF
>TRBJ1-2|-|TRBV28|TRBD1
TGTGCCAGCAGTCTAACAGGGGCGGTCTATGGCTACACCTTC
CASSLTGAVYGYTF
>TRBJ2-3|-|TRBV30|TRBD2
TGTGCCTGGAGTATACCGGGACTAGCGGGGGCCACAGATACGCAGTATTTT
CAWSIPGLAGATDTQYF
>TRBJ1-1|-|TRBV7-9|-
TGTGCCAGCAGCTTAGAGACAACGGCTTTCTTT
CASSLETTAFF
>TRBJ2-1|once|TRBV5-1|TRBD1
TGCGCCAGCAGCACCCGGACAGGGGGGTCCTACAATGAGCAGTTCTTC
CASSTRTGGSYNEQFF
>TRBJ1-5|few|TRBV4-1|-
TGCGCCAGCAGCCAAGAGCGGGTCGATCAGCCCCAGCATTTT
CASSQERVDQPQHF
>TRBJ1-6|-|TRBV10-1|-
TGCGCCAGCAGGGGAAGCTCCTATAATTCACCCCTCCACTTT
CASRGSSYNSPLHF
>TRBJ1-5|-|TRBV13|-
TGTGCCAGCAGCTTAGGCCTCGCGGCGGGCGGGTACCAGCATTTT
CASSLGLAAGGYQHF
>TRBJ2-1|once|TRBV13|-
TGTGCCAGCAGCTTAGGTCTCAGTGCCAATGAGCAGTTCTTC
CASSLGLSANEQFF
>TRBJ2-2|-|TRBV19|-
TGTGCCAGTATTGGGAGGGAGACAGGGTGGACCGGGGAGCTGTTTTTT
CASIGRETGWTGELFF
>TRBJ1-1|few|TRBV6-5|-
TGTGCCAGCAGTTACGAGGGAGGCACTGAAGCTTTCTTT
CASSYEGGTEAFF
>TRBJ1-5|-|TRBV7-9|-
TGTGCCAGCAGTCACGGACTCCCCGAATTACCCCAGCATTTT
CASSHGLPELPQHF